Following are 16 T cell receptor beta chains from one sample sequenced in a study of T cells in Graves' hyperthyroidism and ophthalmopathy. Amplified regions were TCR beta CDR3 sequences from RNA transcripts. Initially, a first-round RT-PCR of the TCR CDR3 employed the HTBI primer set. TCRdb passed the multiplex PCR reads through MiXCR, listing each CDR3 protein once. The repertoire consists of hundreds of thousands of distinct CDR3 sequences, with 14% occurring once and the leading ten covering roughly 10%. The sequenced material came from blood. All receptors derive from a woman younger than 35 with Graves' hyperthyroidism.

This clonotype was recorded many times. This chain links TRBV24-1 with TRBJ1-1; D gene unclear. The germline CDR1 and CDR2 sequences are KGHDR and SFDVKD. The CDR3 totals 13 residues. V lost 1 base and J lost 8, with 10 bases in between. CDR3 in DNA: TGTGCCACCAGTGATTTTCTCGGGAGCGAAGCTTTCTTT. It codes for CATSDFLGSEAFF.

This clonotype occurred a few times. The chain uses TRBV11-2 and TRBJ2-1; D is possibly TRBD1 (5 bases). V was pared by 7 bases and J by 7 bases, with 14 bases between. Per germline, CDR1 SGHAT and CDR2 FQNNGV. CDR3 size: 13 residues. CDR3 amino acids: CASTLGQGNEQFF. The CDR3 nucleotides read TGTGCCAGCACCCTCGGTCAGGGAAATGAGCAGTTCTTC.

The sample holds many counts of this clonotype. The chain combines TRBV28 with TRBJ2-7; TRBD2 matches 10 bases. V was pared by 3 bases and J by 4 bases, with 12 bases of the junction left unmatched. The CDR3 length is 17 residues. Germline-derived CDR1 and CDR2 are MDHEN and SYDVKM. CDR3 DNA sequence: TGTGCCAGCAGTTTGGGCCTGGCTAGCGGGAGATGGTACGAGCAGTACTTC. Translating gives CASSLGLASGRWYEQYF. Based on the CDR3 plus reference TRBV28 and TRBJ2-7, the full variable domain is DVKVTQSSRYLVKRTGEKVFLECVQDMDHENMFWYRQDPGLGLRLIYFSYDVKMKEKGDIPEGYSVSREKKERFSLILESASTNQTSMYLCASSLGLASGRWYEQYFGPGTRLTVT.

There are a few counts of this clonotype. The CDR3 is CANSQGAREQFF. The CDR3, as DNA: TGTGCCAACTCCCAGGGGGCGAGGGAGCAGTTCTTC. V gene TRBV11-2 combines with J gene TRBJ2-1; 8 nucleotides agree with TRBD1. Germline CDR1 and CDR2: SGHAT and FQNNGV. V shed 10 bases, J shed 10 bases, and the junction held 9 bases outside the gene matches. CDR3 length equals 12 residues.

There are many counts of this clonotype. The chain is built from TRBV7-3 and TRBJ2-1, with 7 bases lining up with TRBD2. Trimming removed 0 bases from V and 4 bases from J; junction bases left unmatched: 3. CDR3 size: 15 residues. Germline CDR1 is SGHTA and CDR2 is FQGTGA. CDR3 region: CASSLTASGYNEQFF. CDR3 DNA sequence: TGTGCCAGCAGCTTAACGGCTAGCGGATACAATGAGCAGTTCTTC.

This clonotype has a count of ten or more. The rearrangement links TRBV20-1 to TRBJ1-2, with D maybe TRBD1 (5 bases). This CDR3 contains 18 residues. Trimming pared 0 bases from V and 1 base from J, leaving 21 bases between. Germline lookup yields CDR1 DFQATT and CDR2 SNEGSKA (reference sequence). CDR3 in amino acids: CSARDLPSVGANNYGYTF. The CDR3 DNA reads TGCAGTGCTAGAGATCTTCCCAGCGTAGGGGCGAATAACTATGGCTACACCTTC.

In this sample, this clonotype turned up a few times. The chain employs TRBV27 and TRBJ2-1; D perhaps matches TRBD2 (7 bases). The V end was cut by 4 bases, the J end by 11 bases, with 24 bases between. Germline assignment: CDR1 MNHEY and CDR2 SMNVEV (reference sequence). The CDR3 sequence is 16 residues long. CDR3 amino acids: CASSSPSLGGEKKQFF. For the CDR3, the DNA is TGTGCCAGCAGTTCCCCGTCGCTAGGGGGGGAAAAAAAGCAGTTCTTC.

This clonotype was found a few times. V is TRBV10-1 and J is TRBJ2-2, with 10 bases fitting TRBD1. Unmatched junction bases numbered 9, after V lost 10 bases and J lost 4 bases. This CDR3 is built from 15 residues. Germline assignment: CDR1 WNHNN and CDR2 SYGVQD (reference sequence). The DNA for the CDR3 is TGCGCCACCAGGGACGGGACAGGGGTCACCGGGGAGCTGTTTTTT. Its protein product is CATRDGTGVTGELFF.

The chain is built from TRBV4-1 and TRBJ2-2; 9 bases agree with TRBD2. The germline gives CDR1 MGHRA, CDR2 YSYEKL. The CDR3 sequence is 16 residues long. The V and J ends lost 0 bases and 6 bases, in that order; junction bases with no gene match: 5. Written as DNA, the CDR3 is TGCGCCAGCAGCCAAGAGCGCGGGAGGGCCCCCGGGGAGCTGTTTTTT. Protein sequence: CASSQERGRAPGELFF.

This clonotype has ten or more counts. The J gene is TRBJ2-7, the V gene TRBV6-5; no clear D. V dropped 0 bases and J dropped 5 bases, with 14 bases sitting between them. The germline gives CDR1 MNHEY, CDR2 SVGAGI. The CDR3 extends over 15 amino acids. CDR3 DNA: TGTGCCAGCAGTTACTCGAGGTCTCCCCTAGACGAGCAGTACTTC. It specifies CASSYSRSPLDEQYF.

The chain carries TRBV5-8 and TRBJ2-1, with D possibly TRBD2 on 5 matching bases. Between the trimmed V and J ends, which lost 1 base and 3 bases, there was a span of 14 bases. The CDR3 length is 16 residues. Germline V gene data show CDR1 as SGHTS and CDR2 as YDEGEE. The CDR3 DNA is TGTGCCAGCAGCTTGTTGGCGGAGGTCTACTACAATGAGCAGTTCTTC. It specifies CASSLLAEVYYNEQFF.

The chain joins TRBV7-2 to TRBJ2-7; TRBD2 is a possible D gene (6 bases). Looked up from germline, CDR1 is SGHTA and CDR2 is FQGNSA. V lost 6 bases and J lost 8, with 20 bases in between. This CDR3 contains 14 residues. The CDR3 DNA sequence: TGTGCCAGCAGTTTCCCGGGAGATTGGTACAAGCAGTACTTC. Translating gives CASSFPGDWYKQYF. Full variable domain (rest looked up from reference TRBV7-2 and TRBJ2-7): GAGVSQSPSNKVTEKGKDVELRCDPISGHTALYWYRQSLGQGLEFLIYFQGNSAPDKSGLPSDRFSAERTGGSVSTLTIQRTQQEDSAVYLCASSFPGDWYKQYFGPGTRLTVT.

In its sample, this clonotype was seen many times. For the CDR3, the DNA is TGTGCCAGCAGCCAAGGGTTCAGGGAGCAGTACTTC. It is translated as CASSQGFREQYF. V gene TRBV14 combines with J gene TRBJ2-7; D uncertain. Per germline, CDR1 SGHDN and CDR2 FVKESK. The V gene lost 1 base and the J gene lost 7 bases, with 8 bases spanning the gap. This CDR3 has 12 amino acids.

This clonotype turned up a few times. This chain connects TRBV29-1 to TRBJ1-2; 8 bases map to TRBD1. V shed 4 bases, J shed 8 bases, and the junction held 6 bases outside the gene matches. The CDR3 has 12 amino acids. Per the germline V gene, CDR1 is SQVTM and CDR2 is ANQGSEA. CDR3 residues: CSVAGQEYGYTF. The CDR3, as DNA: TGCAGCGTTGCGGGACAGGAGTACGGCTACACCTTC.

In its sample, this clonotype was seen many times. The rearrangement links TRBV12-3 or TRBV12-4 to TRBJ2-2; no firm D call. V was trimmed by 3 bases and J by 2 bases, leaving 22 bases between them. The CDR3 has 19 amino acids. The CDR3 reads CASSFKGKTETFNTGELFF. The CDR3 region has the DNA TGTGCCAGCAGTTTTAAAGGGAAGACGGAGACTTTTAACACCGGGGAGCTGTTTTTT.

In this sample, this clonotype turned up many times. The V and J genes are TRBV18 and TRBJ2-5; no definite D call. V was pared by 3 bases and J by 5 bases, with 19 bases between. The CDR3 loop spans 16 amino acids. In germline, CDR1 is KGHSH, CDR2 LQKENI. The CDR3 DNA is TGTGCCAGCTCACCTTTTACGGACGGATCTGGGGAGACCCAGTACTTC. This codes for CASSPFTDGSGETQYF.